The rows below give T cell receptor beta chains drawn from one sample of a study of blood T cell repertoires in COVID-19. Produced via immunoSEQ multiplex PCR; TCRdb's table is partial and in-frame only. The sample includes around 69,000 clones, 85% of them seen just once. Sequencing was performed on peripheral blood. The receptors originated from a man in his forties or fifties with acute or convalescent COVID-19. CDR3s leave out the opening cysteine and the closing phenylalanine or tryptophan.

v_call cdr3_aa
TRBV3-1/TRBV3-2 ASSPQGRETQY
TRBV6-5 ASSSGGYYGYT
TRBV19 ASSTAGTGKSTGELF
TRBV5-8 ASSLGAVDEQF
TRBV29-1 SVEDPGGNTIY
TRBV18 ASSLVRGRENEQF
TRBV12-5 ASGLGRGQDEKLF
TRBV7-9 ASSPPRNTGELF
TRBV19 ASSTLTGALNQPQH
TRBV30 ALARGGNTEAF
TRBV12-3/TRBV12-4 ASSKTSGGGIL
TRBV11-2 ASSLKTSGETDTQY
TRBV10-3 AISGQGEGYT
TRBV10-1 ASSESMRGQPQH
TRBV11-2 ASSLDIVTYEQY
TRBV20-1 SASPFAGSYNEQF
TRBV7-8 ASSFKTGNWEQY
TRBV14 ASSQDAGLNTEAF
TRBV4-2 ASSQLSGFSTDTQY
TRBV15 ATSREGGSDTQY
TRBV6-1 ASSEAWEVYEQY
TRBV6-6 ASSQRQSSYNEQF
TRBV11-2 ASSFGLAGGWGNEQF
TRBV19 ASSIITGGTDTQY
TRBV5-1 ASSLVETENSPLH
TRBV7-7 ASSPSGGATGELF